One and the same sample provided the 22 T cell receptor beta chains below, sequenced in a study of T cells in Graves' hyperthyroidism and ophthalmopathy. RNA transcripts yielded amplified TCR beta CDR3 regions. HTBI primers were employed in a first-round RT-PCR of the TCR CDR3. TCRdb called the multiplex PCR reads again in MiXCR, with one record for every CDR3 protein. There are 300,000 to 450,000 distinct CDR3 sequences in the sample; 15% to 20% occur only once, and about 16% lies in the top ten. Material: blood. The receptors shown here come from a woman aged 40 to 49 with Graves' ophthalmopathy.

The table lists this clonotype with many counts. The chain employs TRBV19 and TRBJ2-7; D possibly corresponds to TRBD1 (5 bases). This CDR3 region has 17 residues. Looked up from germline, CDR1 is LNHDA and CDR2 is SQIVND (reference sequence). Deletions cut 1 base from V and 2 bases from J, with 18 bases between. CDR3 in amino acids: CASSIGSAGIDTYEQYF. The CDR3 DNA reads TGTGCCAGTAGTATAGGTTCGGCAGGGATTGACACCTACGAGCAGTACTTC.

This clonotype was seen many times. The chain employs TRBV20-1 and TRBJ2-5; TRBD2 matches at 8 bases. This CDR3 contains 15 residues. V lost 3 bases and J lost 7; bases outside the gene matches: 13. Per germline, CDR1 DFQATT and CDR2 SNEGSKA (reference sequence). CDR3 in amino acids: CSARSGLETRGTQYF. The CDR3 nucleotides are TGCAGTGCTAGGTCGGGACTAGAGACCCGAGGGACCCAGTACTTC.

This clonotype was recorded at least ten times. The genes are TRBV6-6 and TRBJ1-6; no firm D call. Germline CDR1 is MNHNY and CDR2 is SVGAGI (reference sequence). This CDR3 region has 12 residues. V lost 2 bases, J lost 6 bases, and 2 bases lay in between. The CDR3 protein is CASSYTNSPLHF. The CDR3 DNA follows: TGTGCCAGCAGTTACACTAATTCACCCCTCCACTTT.

This clonotype was found many times. This clone may be a read error of a much larger clone one base away. The chain employs TRBV6-5 and TRBJ2-2; 7 nucleotides align to TRBD1. J gave up 4 bases and V 2 bases, and 1 base lay outside the gene matches. Germline V CDR1 and CDR2: MNHEY, SVGAGI. The CDR3 sequence is 14 residues long. The DNA for the CDR3 is TGTGCCAGCAGTTACCAGGGGGTCACCGGGGAGCTGTTTTTT. Translated: CASSYQGVTGELFF.

Ten or more counts support this clonotype. The chain has TRBV4-3 and TRBJ2-4; D remains unclear. The V end lost 0 bases, the J end lost 6 bases, and 6 bases lay between the germline ends. The CDR3 spans 13 residues. From germline, CDR1 is LGHNA and CDR2 YSLEER. The CDR3 loop reads CASSQDSLNIQYF. CDR3 DNA sequence: TGCGCCAGCAGCCAAGATTCCTTAAACATTCAGTACTTC.

There are a few counts of this clonotype. V usage is TRBV29-1 and J usage is TRBJ2-7; D perhaps matches TRBD1 (6 bases). The CDR3 totals 14 residues. CDR1 is SQVTM and CDR2 is ANQGSEA in the germline V gene. Trimming removed 2 bases from V and 2 bases from J, with 13 bases in between. For the CDR3, the DNA is TGCAGCGTTGAACGGGACATCCAACCCTACGAGCAGTACTTC. Its protein is CSVERDIQPYEQYF.

V and J are TRBV7-2 and TRBJ2-5; the D is unclear. Per the germline V gene, CDR1 is SGHTA and CDR2 is FQGNSA. CDR3 size: 15 residues. V was trimmed by 5 bases and J by 2 bases, leaving 15 bases between them. The CDR3 nucleotides read TGTGCCAGCAGCCGTACGTACGCGGAACAAGAGACCCAGTACTTC. This codes for CASSRTYAEQETQYF.

This clonotype has at least ten counts. CDR3 bases: TGTGCCACGGGGGGGATAGAGAACACTGAAGCTTTCTTT. As protein: CATGGIENTEAFF. The chain carries TRBV25-1 and TRBJ1-1; the D gene is possibly TRBD1 (5 bases). The ends were cut back, 10 bases at V and 1 base at J, with 13 bases in the middle. The CDR3 has 13 amino acids. The germline V gene encodes CDR1 MGHDK and CDR2 SYGVNS.

With respect to this clonotype: It is likely a read error, because the conserved phenylalanine at the end of the CDR3 is missing. Because the CDR3's place on the DNA is in doubt, the DNA is left out and the CDR3 is given as listed by TCRdb. The genes are TRBV6-1 and TRBJ2-7; the table names TRBD2, a call not compared with the DNA. Germline V gene data show CDR1 as MNHNS and CDR2 as SASEGT. Counting both end residues, the CDR3 totals 8 amino acids. The CDR3 protein is CASSQLAG.

The chain combines TRBV6-2 or TRBV6-3 with TRBJ1-1; 8 positions agree with TRBD1. The CDR3 is 18 residues long. After removal of 0 bases from V and 1 base from J, the junction contained 10 bases not matched to a gene. Germline CDR1 reads MNHEY; CDR2 reads SVGEGT. The chain's CDR3 is CASSYSNPGQGRNTEAFF. Here the CDR3 DNA reads TGTGCCAGCAGTTACTCGAACCCCGGACAGGGTCGGAACACTGAAGCTTTCTTT.

This clonotype was observed many times. It may be a read error: a sequence one base away is much more abundant. The chain has TRBV2 and TRBJ1-1; TRBD1 matches 9 bases. Per the germline V gene, CDR1 is SNHLY and CDR2 is FYNNEI. The CDR3 spans 14 residues. Here the CDR3 DNA reads TGTGCCAGCCACCGACAGGGGGTGAACACTGAAGCTTCCTTT. Protein: CASHRQGVNTEASF.

This clonotype was recorded at least ten times. This CDR3 is CASSLVGKHQPQHF. As DNA, the CDR3 is TGTGCCAGCAGCTTAGTAGGGAAGCATCAGCCCCAGCATTTT. The rearrangement joins TRBV7-8 to TRBJ1-5, with D unresolved. V was clipped by 1 base and J by 5 bases, with 9 bases between them. CDR1 SGHVS and CDR2 FQNEAQ come from the germline V gene. CDR3 size: 14 residues.

This clonotype was counted many times. J is TRBJ2-2 and V is TRBV7-4, with a possible D match to TRBD2 (6 bases). The ends were cut back, 2 bases at V and 0 bases at J, with 22 bases in the middle. Per germline, CDR1 SGHVT and CDR2 SQSDAQ. The length of the CDR3 is 20 residues. The CDR3 spells CASSLYGGVWIGTNTGELFF. CDR3 coding DNA: TGTGCCAGCAGCTTATATGGCGGGGTTTGGATCGGTACGAACACCGGGGAGCTGTTTTTT. The full variable domain, in which reference TRBV7-4 and TRBJ2-2 provide the parts outside the CDR3, is GAGVSQSPRYKVAKRGRDVALRCDSISGHVTLYWYRQTLGQGSEVLTYSQSDAQRDKSGRPSGRFSAERPERSVSTLKIQRTEQGDSAVYLCASSLYGGVWIGTNTGELFFGEGSRLTVL.

This clonotype was observed at least ten times. The J gene is TRBJ1-1, the V gene TRBV12-3 or TRBV12-4, with D possibly TRBD1 on 6 matching bases. CDR3 size: 15 residues. Trimming removed 3 bases at V and 0 bases at J, with 11 bases between. The CDR3 DNA sequence: TGTGCCAGCAGTTTTACAGGGCTAATGAACACTGAAGCTTTCTTT. Translation gives CASSFTGLMNTEAFF.

This clonotype was detected many times. V usage is TRBV12-3 or TRBV12-4 and J usage is TRBJ2-5; 9 bases agree with TRBD2. This CDR3 has 16 residues. J gave up 0 bases and V 3 bases, and 5 bases lay outside the gene matches. This chain's CDR3 is CASSFEREVYQETQYF. For the CDR3, the DNA is TGTGCCAGCAGTTTTGAGCGGGAGGTGTACCAAGAGACCCAGTACTTC.

V gene TRBV13 combines with J gene TRBJ2-7; D is unclear. The CDR3 has 12 residues. Germline CDR1 is PRHDT and CDR2 is FYEKMQ (reference sequence). V lost 5 bases and J 2 bases, leaving 7 bases between the germline ends. The CDR3 is CASSNDTYEQYF. As DNA, the CDR3 is TGTGCCAGCAGCAACGACACCTACGAGCAGTACTTC.

The chain carries TRBV28 and TRBJ2-5; D ambiguous. From germline, CDR1 is MDHEN and CDR2 SYDVKM. The CDR3 is 14 amino acids. V was clipped by 6 bases and J by 0 bases, with 11 bases between them. The CDR3 protein is CASSSPRYQETQYF. As DNA, the CDR3 is TGTGCCAGCAGCTCCCCCCGCTACCAAGAGACCCAGTACTTC.

This clonotype was counted at least ten times. The CDR3 bases are TGTGCCAGCAGCTTAGTGGGGCTAGGCAGGGAACAGTACTTC. This sequence encodes CASSLVGLGREQYF. The chain links TRBV7-2 to TRBJ2-7; possibly TRBD1 for D (5 bases). Germline V lookup: CDR1 SGHTA, CDR2 FQGNSA. The CDR3 has 14 amino acids. With 1 base removed from V and 10 bases from J, the gap between germline ends came to 17 bases.

This clonotype occurred many times. This chain connects TRBV27 to TRBJ2-3; TRBD1 agrees at 8 bases. Germline assignment: CDR1 MNHEY and CDR2 SMNVEV (reference sequence). CDR3 length equals 17 residues. The junction had 7 bases not matched to a gene; V was cut back by 1 base and J by 1 base. CDR3 sequence reads: CASSLFAGGAGTDTQYF. CDR3 DNA: TGTGCCAGCAGTTTATTCGCAGGGGGCGCGGGCACAGATACGCAGTATTTT.

This clonotype was picked up many times. CDR3 DNA: TGTGCCAGCAGCCCAGGGGTAAATGGGGACGGGGAGCTGTTTTTT. Protein: CASSPGVNGDGELFF. J is TRBJ2-2 and V is TRBV11-3, with a weak D call TRBD1 (6 bases). In germline, CDR1 is SGHNT, CDR2 YENEEA. The germline V and J ends were trimmed by 5 bases and 7 bases, with 17 bases remaining between them. CDR3 size: 15 residues.

In its sample, this clonotype was seen many times. This chain joins TRBV28 and TRBJ2-7; 10 nucleotides agree with TRBD1. The trim removed 3 bases at V and 0 bases at J, leaving 8 bases unmatched. Looked up from germline, CDR1 is MDHEN and CDR2 is SYDVKM. There are 17 residues in the CDR3. The CDR3 reads CASSFPTRDRGSYEQYF. The DNA of the CDR3 is TGTGCCAGCAGTTTCCCCACCCGGGACAGGGGCTCCTACGAGCAGTACTTC.

This clonotype has at least ten counts. The chain is built from TRBV4-1 and TRBJ2-5, with unresolved D. The length of the CDR3 is 12 residues. With 3 bases removed from V and 5 bases from J, the gap between germline ends came to 7 bases. Germline V gene lookup returns CDR1 MGHRA and CDR2 YSYEKL. The CDR3 region has the DNA TGCGCCAGCAGCCAGCCGTTTGAGACCCAGTACTTC. Its translation is CASSQPFETQYF.